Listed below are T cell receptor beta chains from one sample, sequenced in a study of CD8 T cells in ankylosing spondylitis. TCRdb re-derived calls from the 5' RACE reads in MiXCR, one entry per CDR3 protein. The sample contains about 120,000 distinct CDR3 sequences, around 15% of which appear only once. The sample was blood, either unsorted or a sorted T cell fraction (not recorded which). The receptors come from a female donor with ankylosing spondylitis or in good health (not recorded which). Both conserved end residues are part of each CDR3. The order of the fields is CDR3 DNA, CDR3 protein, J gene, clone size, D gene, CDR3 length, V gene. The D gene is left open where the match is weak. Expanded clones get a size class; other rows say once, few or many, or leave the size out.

DNA: TGCGCCAGCAGCTTGATTCCCCGGACAGCCAGCTACGAGCAGTACTTC
CDR3: CASSLIPRTASYEQYF
J: TRBJ2-7
size: -
D: -
length: 16
V: TRBV5-1

DNA: TGTGCCAGCAGCAAAGAGACACGGGGTGAAGCTTTCTTC
CDR3: CASSKETRGEAFF
J: TRBJ1-1
size: -
D: -
length: 13
V: TRBV3-1

DNA: TGTGCCAGCAGCCAAGGCCTTCGATACAATGAGCAGTTCTTC
CDR3: CASSQGLRYNEQFF
J: TRBJ2-1
size: -
D: -
length: 14
V: TRBV3-1

DNA: TGTGCCACCAAACGGGGATGGAACACCGGGGAGCTGTTTTTT
CDR3: CATKRGWNTGELFF
J: TRBJ2-2
size: -
D: -
length: 14
V: TRBV5-6

DNA: TGTGCCAGCAGCCCGCGGGGACTAGCGGGAGTTGAGACCCAGTACTTC
CDR3: CASSPRGLAGVETQYF
J: TRBJ2-5
size: few
D: TRBD2
length: 16
V: TRBV7-3

DNA: TGCAGTGCTAGCGGGGGAACGAACACCGGGGAGCTGTTTTTT
CDR3: CSASGGTNTGELFF
J: TRBJ2-2
size: many
D: -
length: 14
V: TRBV20-1

DNA: TGTGCCAGCTCACCGGGGACAGGGCCCCTCCACTTT
CDR3: CASSPGTGPLHF
J: TRBJ1-6
size: -
D: TRBD1
length: 12
V: TRBV18

DNA: TGCAGTGTCGTACTCCGGGACTTCAATCAGCCCCAGCATTTT
CDR3: CSVVLRDFNQPQHF
J: TRBJ1-5
size: many
D: -
length: 14
V: TRBV20-1

DNA: TGTGCCAGCAGCTTACGCGTGACAGGGGGCGCGTACGAAAACGAGCAGTACTTC
CDR3: CASSLRVTGGAYENEQYF
J: TRBJ2-7
size: few
D: TRBD1
length: 18
V: TRBV7-2

DNA: TGTGCCAACTCAGACGGACCAGATAGAGAGCAGTTCTTC
CDR3: CANSDGPDREQFF
J: TRBJ2-1
size: few
D: -
length: 13
V: TRBV10-3

DNA: TGTGCCGTCCGGGACACTCCCTACGAGCAGTACTTC
CDR3: CAVRDTPYEQYF
J: TRBJ2-7
size: many
D: -
length: 12
V: TRBV10-3

DNA: TGTGCCAGCTCCCAAGTGGGGGCCAATACGCAGTATTTT
CDR3: CASSQVGANTQYF
J: TRBJ2-3
size: few
D: -
length: 13
V: TRBV25-1

DNA: TGTGCCATGAAGACTAGCCCCAAGGACAATGAACAGTTCTTC
CDR3: CAMKTSPKDNEQFF
J: TRBJ2-1
size: many
D: TRBD2
length: 14
V: TRBV10-3

DNA: TGTGCCAGCAGTGAGGCTATGAACACTGAAGCTTTCTTT
CDR3: CASSEAMNTEAFF
J: TRBJ1-1
size: few
D: -
length: 13
V: TRBV25-1

DNA: TGCGCCAGCAGTCTAACTAGCGGGGGAGAGACCCAGTACTTC
CDR3: CASSLTSGGETQYF
J: TRBJ2-5
size: -
D: TRBD2
length: 14
V: TRBV10-2

DNA: TGTGCCAGCAGCCGGGAGCGGGGGTACACAGATACGCAGTATTTT
CDR3: CASSRERGYTDTQYF
J: TRBJ2-3
size: few
D: TRBD2
length: 15
V: TRBV12-3/TRBV12-4

DNA: TGTGCCAGCAGTTACGGGGCTATTGAGCAGTTCTTC
CDR3: CASSYGAIEQFF
J: TRBJ2-1
size: few
D: -
length: 12
V: TRBV6-6